This TCR beta chain comes out of a study of blood T cell repertoires in COVID-19. About the research overall: The United States, Italy and Spain were the sources of the acute and convalescent COVID-19 samples. T cells, B-cell-depleted T cells, or PBMCs supplied cDNA or gDNA.

In the authors' methods: Amplifying reference gene primers gave estimates of nucleated cell counts. Profiled with immunoSEQ multiplex PCR; TCRdb holds only in-frame clones, not every one. From that table come the V and J calls and clone size; the DNA was used to work out D and trimming. Of tens of thousands of clones in the sample, over 85% were seen once. V lost 5 bases and J lost 0; bases outside the gene matches: 7. CDR3 length equals 16 residues. Germline assignment: CDR1 SEHNR and CDR2 FQNEAQ (reference sequence). The genes are TRBV7-9 and TRBJ1-3, with TRBD1 matching 7 bases. Sequencing was done on a sample of peripheral blood. The receptor comes from a man aged 55 to 70 with acute or convalescent COVID-19. This CDR3 reads CASSPRTGPSGNTIYF. CDR3 coding DNA: TGTGCCAGCAGCCCTAGGACAGGCCCCTCTGGAAACACCATATATTTT.